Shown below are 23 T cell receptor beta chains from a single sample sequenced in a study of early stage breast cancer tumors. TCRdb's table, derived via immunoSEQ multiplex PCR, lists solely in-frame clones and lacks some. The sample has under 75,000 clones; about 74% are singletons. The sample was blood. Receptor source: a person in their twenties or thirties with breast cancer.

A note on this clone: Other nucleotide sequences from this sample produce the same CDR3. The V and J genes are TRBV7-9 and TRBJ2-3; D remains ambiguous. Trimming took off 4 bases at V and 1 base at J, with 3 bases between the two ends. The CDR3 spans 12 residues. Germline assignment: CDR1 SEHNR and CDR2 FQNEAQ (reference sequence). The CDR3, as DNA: TGTGCCAGCAGCTCTGGCACAGATACGCAGTATTTT. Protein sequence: CASSSGTDTQYF. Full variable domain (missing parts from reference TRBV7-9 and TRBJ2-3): DTGVSQNPRHKITKRGQNVTFRCDPISEHNRLYWYRQTLGQGPEFLTYFQNEAQLEKSRLLSDRFSAERPKGSFSTLEIQRTEQGDSAMYLCASSSGTDTQYFGPGTRLTVL.

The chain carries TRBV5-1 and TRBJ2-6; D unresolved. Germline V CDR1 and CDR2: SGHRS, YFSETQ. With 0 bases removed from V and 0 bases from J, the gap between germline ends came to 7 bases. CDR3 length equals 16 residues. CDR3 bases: TGCGCCAGCAGCTTGGTGACGTCCTCTGGGGCCAACGTCCTGACTTTC. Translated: CASSLVTSSGANVLTF.

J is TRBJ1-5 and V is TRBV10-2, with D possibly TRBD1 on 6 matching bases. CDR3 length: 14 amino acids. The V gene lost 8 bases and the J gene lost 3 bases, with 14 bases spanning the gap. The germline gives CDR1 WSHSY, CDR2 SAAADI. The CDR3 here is CASGDTEPNQPQHF. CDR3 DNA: TGCGCCAGCGGGGACACCGAACCCAATCAGCCCCAGCATTTT.

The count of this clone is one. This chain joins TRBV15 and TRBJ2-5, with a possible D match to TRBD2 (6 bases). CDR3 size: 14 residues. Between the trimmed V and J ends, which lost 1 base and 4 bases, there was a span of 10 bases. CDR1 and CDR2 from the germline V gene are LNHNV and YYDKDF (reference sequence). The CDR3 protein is CATSRVYGGETQYF. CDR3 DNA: TGTGCCACCAGCAGAGTATACGGGGGAGAGACCCAGTACTTC.

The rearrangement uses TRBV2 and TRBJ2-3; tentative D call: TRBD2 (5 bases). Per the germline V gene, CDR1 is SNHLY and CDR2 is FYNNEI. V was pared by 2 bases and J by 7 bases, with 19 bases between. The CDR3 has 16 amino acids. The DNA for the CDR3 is TGTGCCAGCAGTGAATCGAGCGCGGGTTCGGAATATACGCAGTATTTT. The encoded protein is CASSESSAGSEYTQYF.

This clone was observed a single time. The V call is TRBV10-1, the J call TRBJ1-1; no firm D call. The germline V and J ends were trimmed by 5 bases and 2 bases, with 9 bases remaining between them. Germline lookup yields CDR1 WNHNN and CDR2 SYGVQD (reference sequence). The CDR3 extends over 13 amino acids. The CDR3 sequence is CASSQGINTEAFF. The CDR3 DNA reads TGCGCCAGCAGTCAAGGTATCAACACTGAAGCTTTCTTT.

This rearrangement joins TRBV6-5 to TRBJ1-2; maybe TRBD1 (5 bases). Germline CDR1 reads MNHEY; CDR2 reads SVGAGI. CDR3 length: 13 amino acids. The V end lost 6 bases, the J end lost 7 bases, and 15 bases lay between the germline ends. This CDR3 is CASRGPTLGGYTF. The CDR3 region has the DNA TGTGCCAGCAGGGGACCTACTTTAGGTGGCTACACCTTC.

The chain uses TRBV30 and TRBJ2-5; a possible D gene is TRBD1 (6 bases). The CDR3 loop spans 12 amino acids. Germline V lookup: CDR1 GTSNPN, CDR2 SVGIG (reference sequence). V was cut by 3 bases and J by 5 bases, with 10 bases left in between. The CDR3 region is CAWREGVETQYF. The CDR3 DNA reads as TGTGCCTGGAGAGAGGGGGTCGAGACCCAGTACTTC.

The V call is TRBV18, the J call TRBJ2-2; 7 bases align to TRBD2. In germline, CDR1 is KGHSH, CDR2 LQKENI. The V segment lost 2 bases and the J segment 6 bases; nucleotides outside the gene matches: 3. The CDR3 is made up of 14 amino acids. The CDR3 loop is CASSPAGDPGELFF. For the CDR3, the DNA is TGTGCCAGCTCACCAGCGGGAGATCCCGGGGAGCTGTTTTTT. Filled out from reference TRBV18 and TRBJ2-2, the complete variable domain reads NAGVMQNPRHLVRRRGQEARLRCSPMKGHSHVYWYRQLPEEGLKFMVYLQKENIIDESGMPKERFSAEFPKEGPSILRIQQVVRGDSAAYFCASSPAGDPGELFFGEGSRLTVL.

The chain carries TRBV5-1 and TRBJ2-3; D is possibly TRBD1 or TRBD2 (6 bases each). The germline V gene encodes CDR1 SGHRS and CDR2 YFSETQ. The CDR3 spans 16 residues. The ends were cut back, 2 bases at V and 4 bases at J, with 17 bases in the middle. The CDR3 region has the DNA TGCGCCAGCAGCTTAGGGGGGTCCTTGGACTCAGATACGCAGTATTTT. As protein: CASSLGGSLDSDTQYF.

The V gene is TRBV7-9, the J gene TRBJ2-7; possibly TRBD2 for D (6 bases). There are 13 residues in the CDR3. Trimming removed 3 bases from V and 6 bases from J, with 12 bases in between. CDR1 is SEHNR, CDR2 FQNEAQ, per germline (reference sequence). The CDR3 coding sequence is TGTGCCAGCAGCTTGGAGGGACCGAGCGAGCAGTACTTC. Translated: CASSLEGPSEQYF.

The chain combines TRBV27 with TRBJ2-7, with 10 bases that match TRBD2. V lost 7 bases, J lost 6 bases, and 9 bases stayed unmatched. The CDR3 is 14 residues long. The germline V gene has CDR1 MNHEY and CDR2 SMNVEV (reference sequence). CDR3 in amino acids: CASTSLAGVSEQYF. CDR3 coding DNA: TGTGCCAGCACGTCTCTAGCGGGAGTCTCCGAGCAGTACTTC.

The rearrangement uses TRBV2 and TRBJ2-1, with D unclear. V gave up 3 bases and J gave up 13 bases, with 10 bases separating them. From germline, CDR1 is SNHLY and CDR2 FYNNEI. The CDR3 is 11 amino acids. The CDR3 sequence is CASSETGTQFF. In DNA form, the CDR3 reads TGTGCCAGCAGTGAGACGGGTACCCAGTTCTTC.

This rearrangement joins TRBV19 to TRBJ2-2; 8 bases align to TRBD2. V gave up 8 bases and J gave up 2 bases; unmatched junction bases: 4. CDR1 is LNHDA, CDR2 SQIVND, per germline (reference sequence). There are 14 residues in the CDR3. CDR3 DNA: TGTGCCAGTCGAACTAGCGGAAACACCGGGGAGCTGTTTTTT. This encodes CASRTSGNTGELFF.

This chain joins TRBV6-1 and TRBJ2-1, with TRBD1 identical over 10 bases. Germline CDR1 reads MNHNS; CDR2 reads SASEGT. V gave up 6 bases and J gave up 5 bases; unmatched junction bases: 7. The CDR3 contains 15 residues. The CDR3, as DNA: TGTGCCAGCAGCGTAGAGGGACAGGGGCACAATGAGCAGTTCTTC. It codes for CASSVEGQGHNEQFF.

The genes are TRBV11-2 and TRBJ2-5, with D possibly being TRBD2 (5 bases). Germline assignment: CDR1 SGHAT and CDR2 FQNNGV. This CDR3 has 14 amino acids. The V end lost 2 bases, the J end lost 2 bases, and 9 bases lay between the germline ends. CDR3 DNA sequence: TGTGCCAGCAGCTTATTCGGGGTACAAGAGACCCAGTACTTC. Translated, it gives CASSLFGVQETQYF.

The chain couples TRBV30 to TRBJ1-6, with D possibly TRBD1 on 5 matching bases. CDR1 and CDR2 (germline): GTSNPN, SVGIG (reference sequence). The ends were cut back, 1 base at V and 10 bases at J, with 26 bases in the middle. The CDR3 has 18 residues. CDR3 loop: CAWSDPSGDLAGGSPLHF. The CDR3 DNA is TGTGCCTGGAGTGACCCCTCGGGGGACCTGGCAGGAGGGTCACCCCTCCACTTT.

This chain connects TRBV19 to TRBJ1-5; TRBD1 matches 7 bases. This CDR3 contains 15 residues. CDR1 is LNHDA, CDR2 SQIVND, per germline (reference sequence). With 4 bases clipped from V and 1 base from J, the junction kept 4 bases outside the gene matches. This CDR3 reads CASSTAGGSNQPQHF. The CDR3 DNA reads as TGTGCCAGTAGTACCGCAGGGGGAAGCAATCAGCCCCAGCATTTT.

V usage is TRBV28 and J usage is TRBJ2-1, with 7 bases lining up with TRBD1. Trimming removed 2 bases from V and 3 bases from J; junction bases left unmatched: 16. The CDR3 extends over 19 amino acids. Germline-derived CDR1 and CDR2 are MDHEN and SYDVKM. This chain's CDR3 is CASSLSTSRPGQNYNEQFF. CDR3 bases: TGTGCCAGCAGTTTAAGTACCTCCCGACCGGGACAGAACTACAATGAGCAGTTCTTC.

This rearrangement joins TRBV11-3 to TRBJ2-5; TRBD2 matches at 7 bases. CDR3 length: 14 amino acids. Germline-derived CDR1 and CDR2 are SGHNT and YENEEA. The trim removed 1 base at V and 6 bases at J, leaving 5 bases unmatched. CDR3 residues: CASSLGAGVQTQYF. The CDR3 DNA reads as TGTGCCAGCAGCTTAGGTGCGGGGGTGCAGACCCAGTACTTC.

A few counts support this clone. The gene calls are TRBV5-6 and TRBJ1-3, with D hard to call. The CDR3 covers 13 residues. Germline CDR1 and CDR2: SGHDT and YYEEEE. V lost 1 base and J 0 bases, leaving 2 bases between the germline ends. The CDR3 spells CASSLYSGNTIYF. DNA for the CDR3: TGTGCCAGCAGCTTGTACTCTGGAAACACCATATATTTT.

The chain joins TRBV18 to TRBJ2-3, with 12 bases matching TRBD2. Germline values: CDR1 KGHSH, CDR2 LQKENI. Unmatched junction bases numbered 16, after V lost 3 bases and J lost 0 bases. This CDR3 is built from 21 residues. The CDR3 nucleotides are TGTGCCAGCTCACCCAGGACAATGACTAGCGGGAGTAGTATAAGCACAGATACGCAGTATTTT. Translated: CASSPRTMTSGSSISTDTQYF.

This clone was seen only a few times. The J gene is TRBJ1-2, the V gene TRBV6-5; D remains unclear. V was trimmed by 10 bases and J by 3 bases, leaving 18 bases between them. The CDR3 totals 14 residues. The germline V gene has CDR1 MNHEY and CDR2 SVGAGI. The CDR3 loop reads CATAIGGVHYGYTF. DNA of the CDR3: TGTGCCACCGCAATTGGTGGGGTTCACTATGGCTACACCTTC.